This T cell receptor (beta chain) derives from a study of PD-L1 blockade in urothelial cancer. The time point denotes: pretreatment peripheral blood. Trimming stripped 8 bases from V and 0 bases from J, with 11 bases between. CDR1 and CDR2 from the germline V gene are SNHLY and FYNNEI. The CDR3 has 14 amino acids. This clone was seen a few times. Data came from immunoSEQ multiplex PCR; TCRdb stores just in-frame clones and leaves some out. The table has around 79,000 clones, approximately 86% seen once; the top ten hold less than 8.5%. Sequenced here: PBMCs, sampled around atezolizumab (anti-PD-L1) treatment. The sequence came from a man between 35 and 55 years old with urothelial cancer. The V gene is TRBV2, the J gene TRBJ1-3, with D perhaps matching TRBD1 (5 bases). The CDR3 coding sequence is TGTGCCAGCCTACAGGTGCGCTCTGGAAACACCATATATTTT. Protein product: CASLQVRSGNTIYF.